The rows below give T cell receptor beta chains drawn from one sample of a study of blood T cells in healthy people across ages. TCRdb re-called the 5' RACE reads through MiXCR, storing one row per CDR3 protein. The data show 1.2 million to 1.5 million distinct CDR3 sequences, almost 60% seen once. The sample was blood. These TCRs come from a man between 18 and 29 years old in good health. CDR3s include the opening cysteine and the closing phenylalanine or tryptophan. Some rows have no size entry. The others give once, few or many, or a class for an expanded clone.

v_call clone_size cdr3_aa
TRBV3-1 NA CASSQSLRRNQPQHF
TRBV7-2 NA CASSPLPGTPQETQYF
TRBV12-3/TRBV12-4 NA CASSPVPFQPQHF
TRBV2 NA CASAVAGGNYEQYF
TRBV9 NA CASSVGPRATEKLFF
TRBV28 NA CASRFSFGGTQYF
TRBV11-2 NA CASSLRSGGATETQYF
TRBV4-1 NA CASSQDEAGSGRSVNTQYF
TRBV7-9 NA CASSLVGGADTGELFF
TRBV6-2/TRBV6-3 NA CASSAYTSNQPQHF
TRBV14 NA CASKGSGSQWTDTQYF
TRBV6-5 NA CASTGPYEQYF
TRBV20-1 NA CSASDSLSNQPQHF
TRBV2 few CASSVRGGNQPQHF
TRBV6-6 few CASTGTVRYEQYF
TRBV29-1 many CSVEFNYGYTF
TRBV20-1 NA CSANDRVRSTDTQYF
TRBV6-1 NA CASSTERIDSRDQPQHF
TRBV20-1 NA CSAIRTHQTYEQYF
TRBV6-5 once CASRPTGVFYEQYF
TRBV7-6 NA CASSPLEGSYEQYF
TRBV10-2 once CATKGEDEKLFF
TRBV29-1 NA CSVERGSGVSSDTQYF
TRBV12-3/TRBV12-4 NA CASSARGPYNSPLHF
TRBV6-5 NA CASSSTSVRNPVRVPYF
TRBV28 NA CASSLSGLAVWEQYF
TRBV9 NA CASSVAWGQNEQFF
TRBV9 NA CASSADRGVGYEQYF
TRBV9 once CASSKNVGSGANVLTF
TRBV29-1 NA CSVVRVNTEAFF
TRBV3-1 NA CASSLLGGRAHSYEQYF
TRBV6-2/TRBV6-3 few CASSYSVPGQGPQETQYF
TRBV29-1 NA CSARRVVSGGRSTDTQYF
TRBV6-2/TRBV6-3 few CASSYSGGGKSYNEQFF
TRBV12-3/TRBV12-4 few CASSRGLNEKLFF
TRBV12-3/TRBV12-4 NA CASSPLRGGASNQPQHF
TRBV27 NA CASRERGPYEQYF
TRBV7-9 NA CAGSPGTSGVYEQYF
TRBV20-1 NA CSAREAVWTDEAFF
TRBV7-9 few CASSPAAVGISEQYF
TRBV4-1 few CASSQDLRSTKNIQYF
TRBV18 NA CASSPRSRDMGEQYF
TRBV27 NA CASSFPTSGGTYEQYF
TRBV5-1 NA CASSLGLASRGEQYF
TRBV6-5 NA CASSYQLADWNTEAFF
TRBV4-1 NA CASSRLAGDEQFF
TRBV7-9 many CASSLAVSSYEQYF
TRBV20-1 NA CSARDWRTYNEQFF
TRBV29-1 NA CSVEDYTTGGALGYTF